This T cell receptor (beta chain) was sequenced in a study of blood T cell repertoires in COVID-19. The CDR3 runs 14 residues. The junction had 5 bases not matched to a gene; V was cut back by 4 bases and J by 7 bases. Per the germline V gene, CDR1 is LNHDA and CDR2 is SQIVND (reference sequence). Measured with immunoSEQ multiplex PCR; TCRdb has only the in-frame clones, and not every one. The sample has 100,000 to 150,000 clones; roughly 89% are singletons. The source material was peripheral blood. The clonotype was recovered from a man in his fifties or sixties with active or convalescent COVID-19. The V call is TRBV19, the J call TRBJ1-4; TRBD1 matches 8 bases. The CDR3 DNA reads TGTGCCAGTAGTACGCAGGGGGCAGGTGAAAAACTGTTTTTT. This gives the protein CASSTQGAGEKLFF. Full variable domain (outside the CDR3, taken from reference TRBV19 and TRBJ1-4): DGGITQSPKYLFRKEGQNVTLSCEQNLNHDAMYWYRQDPGQGLRLIYYSQIVNDFQKGDIAEGYSVSREKKESFPLTVTSAQKNPTAFYLCASSTQGAGEKLFFGSGTQLSVL.